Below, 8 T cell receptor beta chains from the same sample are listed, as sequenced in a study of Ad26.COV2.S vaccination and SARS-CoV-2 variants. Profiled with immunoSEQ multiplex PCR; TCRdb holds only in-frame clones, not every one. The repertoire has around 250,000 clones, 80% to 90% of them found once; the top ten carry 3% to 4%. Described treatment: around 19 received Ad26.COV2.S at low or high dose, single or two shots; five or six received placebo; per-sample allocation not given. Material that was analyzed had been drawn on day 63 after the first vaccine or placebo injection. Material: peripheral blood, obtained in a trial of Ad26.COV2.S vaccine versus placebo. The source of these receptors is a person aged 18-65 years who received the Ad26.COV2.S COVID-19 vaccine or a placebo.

The CDR3 coding sequence is TGTGCCAGCAGCGGCCGTTCGGGGCTTCCCGAAGCTTTCTTT. It translates to CASSGRSGLPEAFF. The chain employs TRBV9 and TRBJ1-1; possible D gene TRBD1, 5 bases. Germline V CDR1 and CDR2: SGDLS, YYNGEE. Trimming cost V 3 bases and J 8 bases, with 17 bases left between them. The CDR3 sequence is 14 residues long.

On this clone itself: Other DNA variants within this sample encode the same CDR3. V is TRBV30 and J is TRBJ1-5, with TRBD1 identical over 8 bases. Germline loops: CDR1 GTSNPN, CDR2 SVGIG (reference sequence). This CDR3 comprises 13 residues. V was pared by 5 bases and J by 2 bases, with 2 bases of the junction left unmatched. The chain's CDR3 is CAWSTGGNQPQHF. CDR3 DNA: TGTGCCTGGTCGACAGGGGGCAATCAGCCCCAGCATTTT.

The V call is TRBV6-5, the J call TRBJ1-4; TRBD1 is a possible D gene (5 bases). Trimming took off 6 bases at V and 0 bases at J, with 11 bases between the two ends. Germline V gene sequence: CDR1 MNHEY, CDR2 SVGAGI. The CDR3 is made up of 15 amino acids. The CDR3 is CASRDTRATNEKLFF. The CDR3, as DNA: TGTGCCAGCAGGGACACCCGTGCAACTAATGAAAAACTGTTTTTT.

The CDR3 protein is CASSQGQAAYTGELFF. CDR3 nucleotide sequence: TGTGCCAGCAGCCAGGGACAGGCGGCTTACACCGGGGAGCTGTTTTTT. The V and J genes are TRBV7-9 and TRBJ2-2; 8 positions match TRBD1. This CDR3 has 16 amino acids. Germline V gene lookup returns CDR1 SEHNR and CDR2 FQNEAQ (reference sequence). The V segment lost 5 bases and the J segment 3 bases; nucleotides outside the gene matches: 8.

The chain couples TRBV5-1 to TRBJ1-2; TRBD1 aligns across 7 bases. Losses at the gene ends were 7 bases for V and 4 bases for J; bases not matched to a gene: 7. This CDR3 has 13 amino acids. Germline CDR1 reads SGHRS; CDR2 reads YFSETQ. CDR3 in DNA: TGCGCCAGCGCGGAACAGGGGACCTATGGCTACACCTTC. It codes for CASAEQGTYGYTF.

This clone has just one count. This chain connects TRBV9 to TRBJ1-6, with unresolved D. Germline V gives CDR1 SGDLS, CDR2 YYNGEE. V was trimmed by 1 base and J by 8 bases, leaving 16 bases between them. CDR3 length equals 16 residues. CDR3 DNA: TGTGCCAGCAGCGTACATCCCGGTCCTAGGGATTCACCCCTCCACTTT. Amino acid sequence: CASSVHPGPRDSPLHF.

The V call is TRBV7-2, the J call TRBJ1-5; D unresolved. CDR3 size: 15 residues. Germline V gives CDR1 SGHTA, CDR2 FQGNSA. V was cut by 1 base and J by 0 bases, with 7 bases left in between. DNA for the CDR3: TGTGCCAGCAGCTTAGGCAGTCGTAGCAATCAGCCCCAGCATTTT. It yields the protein CASSLGSRSNQPQHF.

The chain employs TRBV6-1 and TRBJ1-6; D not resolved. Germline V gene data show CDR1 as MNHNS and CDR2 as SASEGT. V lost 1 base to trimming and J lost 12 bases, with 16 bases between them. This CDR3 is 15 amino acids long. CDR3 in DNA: TGTGCCAGCAGTGAAGGGGGAATTAAGCGTGTACCCCTCCACTTT. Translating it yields CASSEGGIKRVPLHF.